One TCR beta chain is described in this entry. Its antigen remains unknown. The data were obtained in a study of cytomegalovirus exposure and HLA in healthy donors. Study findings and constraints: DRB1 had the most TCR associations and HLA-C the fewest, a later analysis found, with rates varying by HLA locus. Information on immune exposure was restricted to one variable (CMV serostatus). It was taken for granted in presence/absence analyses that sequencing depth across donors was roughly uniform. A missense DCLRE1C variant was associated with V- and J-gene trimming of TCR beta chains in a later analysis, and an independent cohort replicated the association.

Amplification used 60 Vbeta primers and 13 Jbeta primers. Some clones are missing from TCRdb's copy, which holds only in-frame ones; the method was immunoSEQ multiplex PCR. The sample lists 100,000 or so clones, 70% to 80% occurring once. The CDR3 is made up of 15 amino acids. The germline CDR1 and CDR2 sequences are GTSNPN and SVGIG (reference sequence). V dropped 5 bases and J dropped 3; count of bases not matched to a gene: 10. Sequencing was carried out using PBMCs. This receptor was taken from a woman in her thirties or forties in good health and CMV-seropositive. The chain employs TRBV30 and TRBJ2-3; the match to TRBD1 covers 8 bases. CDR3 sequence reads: CAWESRQGSTDTQYF. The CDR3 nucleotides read TGTGCCTGGGAATCGAGACAGGGGTCGACAGATACGCAGTATTTT.